This T cell receptor beta chain came from a study of cytomegalovirus exposure and HLA in healthy donors. Study results and limitations: Association of a missense DCLRE1C variant with TCR beta V- and J-gene trimming was reported in a later analysis. Cytomegalovirus status was reportedly diagnosed by the classifier with high specificity and sensitivity.

This clone has just a few counts. The antigen is undetermined. The PCR ran on 60 Vbeta and 13 Jbeta primers. TCRdb's table, derived via immunoSEQ multiplex PCR, lists solely in-frame clones and lacks some. The data contain about 170,000 clones, about 59% of them singletons. The ends lost 1 base at V and 4 bases at J; junction bases unmatched: 1. CDR1 is SGHDT and CDR2 is YYEEEE in the germline V gene. The CDR3 contains 13 residues. This receptor was identified in a man aged 35 to 55 in good health and CMV-seronegative. This chain uses TRBV5-6 with TRBJ1-1; 7 bases are shared with TRBD1. Sequenced input: PBMCs. CDR3 region: CASSLKGATEAFF. CDR3 coding DNA: TGTGCCAGCAGCTTGAAGGGGGCCACTGAAGCTTTCTTT.